These T cell receptor beta chains were read from a single sample in a study of metastatic and nonmetastatic thyroid tumors. TCRdb re-processed the PCR reads through MiXCR. The sample shows over 7,500 clones, around 28% of them seen only once. The sample comprised tumor tissue. The receptors were gathered from a female donor with papillary thyroid cancer or a benign thyroid nodule (not recorded which). Some clones in this sample may be carry-over from other donors' samples. Each CDR3 is given with its conserved first and last residue.

v_gene: TRBV7-6
j_gene: TRBJ1-1
CDR3aa: CASSLEAVNTEAFF

v_gene: TRBV18
j_gene: TRBJ2-5
CDR3aa: CASSPPFRQGSDETQYF

v_gene: TRBV28
j_gene: TRBJ2-1
CDR3aa: CASTLQNNEQFF

v_gene: TRBV6-1
j_gene: TRBJ1-1
CDR3aa: CASRGTGGNTQAFF

v_gene: TRBV9
j_gene: TRBJ2-2
CDR3aa: CASSVGSRVTGELFF

v_gene: TRBV27
j_gene: TRBJ2-5
CDR3aa: CASSLAGPQETQYF

v_gene: TRBV11-2
j_gene: TRBJ2-7
CDR3aa: CASSPGTSASSYEQYF

v_gene: TRBV30
j_gene: TRBJ2-2
CDR3aa: CAWSVTHTGELFF

v_gene: TRBV7-9
j_gene: TRBJ1-6
CDR3aa: CASSWGANSPLHF

v_gene: TRBV11-3
j_gene: TRBJ2-1
CDR3aa: CASSLGYGDNEQFF

v_gene: TRBV20-1
j_gene: TRBJ2-3
CDR3aa: CSFQGADTQYF

v_gene: TRBV11-1
j_gene: TRBJ2-7
CDR3aa: CASSSPGAGNSYEQYF

v_gene: TRBV20-1
j_gene: TRBJ2-2
CDR3aa: CSSTTGLDTGELFF

v_gene: TRBV3-1
j_gene: TRBJ2-7
CDR3aa: CASSQDLQAEVTYERYF

v_gene: TRBV30
j_gene: TRBJ1-5
CDR3aa: CAWSGTGIFQPQHF

v_gene: TRBV11-1
j_gene: TRBJ2-1
CDR3aa: CASSAGLDHIDEQFF

v_gene: TRBV5-1
j_gene: TRBJ2-1
CDR3aa: CASSVPEVRGGKQFF

v_gene: TRBV20-1
j_gene: TRBJ1-5
CDR3aa: CSARLLGDNYSNQPQHF

v_gene: TRBV28
j_gene: TRBJ1-5
CDR3aa: CASTTQTGQGGNQPQHF

v_gene: TRBV27
j_gene: TRBJ1-6
CDR3aa: CASSPSGANNSPLHF

v_gene: TRBV24-1
j_gene: TRBJ1-1
CDR3aa: CATSESGQGALAEAFF

v_gene: TRBV7-2
j_gene: TRBJ1-6
CDR3aa: CASSLVRQGHSPLHF

v_gene: TRBV4-1
j_gene: TRBJ2-6
CDR3aa: CASSHLGLADSSGANVLTF

v_gene: TRBV7-8
j_gene: TRBJ1-4
CDR3aa: CASSDGTEKLFF

v_gene: TRBV28
j_gene: TRBJ2-7
CDR3aa: CASSWTGGGGNEQYF

v_gene: TRBV6-1
j_gene: TRBJ2-7
CDR3aa: CASSIGWEGGYEQYF

v_gene: TRBV19
j_gene: TRBJ2-7
CDR3aa: CASSVGRHGYEQYF

v_gene: TRBV24-1
j_gene: TRBJ1-2
CDR3aa: CATSDLLGGGLGYGYTF

v_gene: TRBV28
j_gene: TRBJ2-1
CDR3aa: CASSLLISSYNEQFF

v_gene: TRBV6-2/TRBV6-3
j_gene: TRBJ1-3
CDR3aa: CASSYSPAASSGNTIYF

v_gene: TRBV13
j_gene: TRBJ2-6
CDR3aa: CASSLGRDSGANVLTF

v_gene: TRBV5-1
j_gene: TRBJ1-4
CDR3aa: CASRETTAVNEKLFF

v_gene: TRBV16
j_gene: TRBJ1-5
CDR3aa: CASSQVGGTTDPDQPQHF

v_gene: TRBV6-1
j_gene: TRBJ2-1
CDR3aa: CTSGGQVAYNEQFF

v_gene: TRBV6-5
j_gene: TRBJ1-1
CDR3aa: CASSYRGRNTEAFF

v_gene: TRBV7-9
j_gene: TRBJ2-5
CDR3aa: CASSLAGQGQETQYF

v_gene: TRBV18
j_gene: TRBJ2-1
CDR3aa: CASSLADEQFF

v_gene: TRBV9
j_gene: TRBJ2-1
CDR3aa: CASSEFTGGANNERFF

v_gene: TRBV3-1
j_gene: TRBJ1-5
CDR3aa: CASSQSTTGPQHF

v_gene: TRBV20-1
j_gene: TRBJ2-7
CDR3aa: CSATSGTSGSGDSYEQYF

v_gene: TRBV30
j_gene: TRBJ1-2
CDR3aa: CAWSLPRTRNYGYTF

v_gene: TRBV5-1
j_gene: TRBJ2-3
CDR3aa: CASRGLAGKDTQYF

v_gene: TRBV5-6
j_gene: TRBJ2-6
CDR3aa: CASSLVGSGANVLTF

v_gene: TRBV20-1
j_gene: TRBJ2-7
CDR3aa: CSAISTFGHEQYF

v_gene: TRBV5-1
j_gene: TRBJ2-3
CDR3aa: CASSLEGSTDTQYF